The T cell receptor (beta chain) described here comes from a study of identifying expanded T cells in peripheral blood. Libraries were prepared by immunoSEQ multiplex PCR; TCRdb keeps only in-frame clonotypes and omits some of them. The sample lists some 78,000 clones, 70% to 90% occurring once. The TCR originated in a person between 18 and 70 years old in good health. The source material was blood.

CDR3 residues: CASSLGSGRPQHF. The DNA for the CDR3 is TGTGCCAGCAGCTTAGGGTCGGGCAGGCCCCAGCATTTT. The V call is TRBV7-2, the J call TRBJ1-5, with D unclear. This CDR3 comprises 13 residues. The germline V gene has CDR1 SGHTA and CDR2 FQGNSA. V was clipped by 1 base and J by 9 bases, with 10 bases between them.